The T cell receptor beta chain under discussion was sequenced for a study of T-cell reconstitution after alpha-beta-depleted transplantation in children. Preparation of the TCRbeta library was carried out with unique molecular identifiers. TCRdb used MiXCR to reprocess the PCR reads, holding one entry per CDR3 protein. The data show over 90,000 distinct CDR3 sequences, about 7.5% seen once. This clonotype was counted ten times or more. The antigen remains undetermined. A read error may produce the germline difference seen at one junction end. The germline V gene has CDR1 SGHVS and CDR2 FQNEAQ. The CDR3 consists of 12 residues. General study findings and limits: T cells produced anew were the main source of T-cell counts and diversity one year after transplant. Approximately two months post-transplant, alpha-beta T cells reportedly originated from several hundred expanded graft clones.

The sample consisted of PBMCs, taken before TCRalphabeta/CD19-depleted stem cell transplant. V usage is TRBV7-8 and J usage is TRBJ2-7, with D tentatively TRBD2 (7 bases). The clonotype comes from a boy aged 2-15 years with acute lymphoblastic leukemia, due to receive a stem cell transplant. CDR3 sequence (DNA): TGTGCCAGCAGCCCCTCGAGGGGGGGGCAACACTTC. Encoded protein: CASSPSRGGQHF.